The entry that follows covers one T cell receptor (beta chain) sequence. The antigen is undetermined. The record originates from a study of cytotoxic CD8 clonotypes in ibrutinib-treated CLL. Study-level findings and limits: Clonality, elevated at ibrutinib response, dropped back toward baseline at progression.

Produced via immunoSEQ multiplex PCR; TCRdb's table is partial and in-frame only. The table includes under 200,000 clones, approximately 80% detected once. CDR3 length equals 16 residues. V was cut by 0 bases and J by 4 bases, with 15 bases left in between. Germline CDR1 SGDLS, CDR2 YYNGEE. The rearrangement links TRBV9 to TRBJ2-3; possibly TRBD2 for D (6 bases). The sequence came from a human donor with chronic lymphocytic leukemia. The sequencing used PBMCs, collected after 12 months of ibrutinib treatment. CDR3 region: CASSVEGRGRSDTQYF. CDR3 DNA: TGTGCCAGCAGCGTAGAGGGTCGGGGGAGGTCAGATACGCAGTATTTT.